This T cell receptor (beta chain) comes out of a study of a mutant IDH1 vaccine in newly diagnosed glioma. For the study at large: Radiotherapy alone preceded vaccination by 4-6 weeks; alternatively, vaccination started with temozolomide cycles.

Germline values: CDR1 SGHVS, CDR2 FNYEAQ. This CDR3 contains 14 residues. Deletions cut 5 bases from V and 0 bases from J, with 8 bases between. Repertoires were generated with immunoSEQ multiplex PCR, while TCRdb's copy carries only in-frame clones and drops some. The sample has under 65,000 clones; 80% are singletons. As for this clone: Its antigen is not identified.

Indicated time point: week 11, during vaccination. Every vaccine dose comprised 300 ug of mutant IDH1 20-mer peptide plus topical imiquimod. The chain joins TRBV7-6 to TRBJ1-5, with D unresolved. This receptor was obtained from a man aged 50-60 years with glioma. The specimen comprised PBMCs, sampled from a glioma patient whose treatment included an IDH1 peptide vaccine. CDR3 sequence reads: CASSHGDSNQPQHF. The CDR3 DNA follows: TGTGCCAGCAGCCACGGGGATAGCAATCAGCCCCAGCATTTT.